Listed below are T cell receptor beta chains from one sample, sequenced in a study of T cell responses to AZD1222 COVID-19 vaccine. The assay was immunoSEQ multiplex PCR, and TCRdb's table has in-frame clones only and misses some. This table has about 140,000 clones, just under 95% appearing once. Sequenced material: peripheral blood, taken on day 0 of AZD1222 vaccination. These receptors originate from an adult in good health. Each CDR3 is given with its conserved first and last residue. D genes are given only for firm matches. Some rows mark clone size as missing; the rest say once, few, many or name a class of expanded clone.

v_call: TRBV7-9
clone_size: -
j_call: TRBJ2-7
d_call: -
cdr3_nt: TGTGCCAGCACCTTAGAGGGAGGACCGTCCCACGAGCAGTACTTC
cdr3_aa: CASTLEGGPSHEQYF

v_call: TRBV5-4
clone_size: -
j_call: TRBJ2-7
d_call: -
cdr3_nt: TGTGCCAGCAGGGAAGGACCCTACGAGCAGTACTTC
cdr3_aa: CASREGPYEQYF

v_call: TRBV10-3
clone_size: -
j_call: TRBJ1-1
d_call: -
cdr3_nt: TGTGCCATCAGTGAGCCGAGGGACGGTAATGAAGCTTTCTTT
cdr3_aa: CAISEPRDGNEAFF

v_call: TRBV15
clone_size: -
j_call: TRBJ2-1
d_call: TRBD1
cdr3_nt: TGTGCCACCAGCAGAGCTGGGCAGGGGGTTGATGAGCAGTTCTTC
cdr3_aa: CATSRAGQGVDEQFF

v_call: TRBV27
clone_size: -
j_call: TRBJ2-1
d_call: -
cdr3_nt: TGTGCCAGCAGTTTCCAGCGCGTCTACAATGAGCAGTTCTTC
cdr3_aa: CASSFQRVYNEQFF

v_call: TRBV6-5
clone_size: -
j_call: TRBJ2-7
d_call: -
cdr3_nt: TGTGCCAGCTCCCACCGGGGGTACGAGCAGTACTTC
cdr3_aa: CASSHRGYEQYF

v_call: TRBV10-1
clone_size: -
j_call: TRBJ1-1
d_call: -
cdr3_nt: TGCGCCAGCAGTGATACAGGGTGGAACACTGAAGCTTTCTTT
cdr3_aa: CASSDTGWNTEAFF

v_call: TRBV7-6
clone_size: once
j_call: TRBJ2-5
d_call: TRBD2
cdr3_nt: TGTGCCAGCAGCTTACTAGCGGGGACCGGGGAGACCCAGTACTTC
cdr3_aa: CASSLLAGTGETQYF

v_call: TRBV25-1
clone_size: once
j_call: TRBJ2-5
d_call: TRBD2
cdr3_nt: TGTGCCAGCAGTGAATATCGGGGTAGCGGGAGGTCGGGGGAGACCCAGTACTTC
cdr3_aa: CASSEYRGSGRSGETQYF

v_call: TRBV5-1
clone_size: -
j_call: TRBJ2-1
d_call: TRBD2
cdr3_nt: TGCGCCAGCAGCTTGGGAGTCCGGACTAGCGACGCCGGTGAGCAGTTCTTC
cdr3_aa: CASSLGVRTSDAGEQFF

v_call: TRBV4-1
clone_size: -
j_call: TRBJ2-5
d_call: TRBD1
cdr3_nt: TGCGCCAGCAGCCAAGGGACAGGGGGTTTTAGTCAAGAGACCCAGTACTTC
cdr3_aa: CASSQGTGGFSQETQYF

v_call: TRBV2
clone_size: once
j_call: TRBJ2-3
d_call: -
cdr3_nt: TGTGCCAGCAGTGTCCCTAAGGGAAGGACAAAACGCACAGATACGCAGTATTTT
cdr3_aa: CASSVPKGRTKRTDTQYF

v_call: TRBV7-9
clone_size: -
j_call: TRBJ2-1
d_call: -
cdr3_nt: TGTGCCAGCAGCTTAGGACCCCGCGATGAGCAGTTCTTC
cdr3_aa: CASSLGPRDEQFF

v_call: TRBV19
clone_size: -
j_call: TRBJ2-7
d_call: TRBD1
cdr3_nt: TGTGCCACCAGAGGACAGGGCTCCTACGAGCAGTACTTC
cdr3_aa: CATRGQGSYEQYF

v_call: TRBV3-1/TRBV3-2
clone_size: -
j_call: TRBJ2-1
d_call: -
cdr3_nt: TGTGCCAGCAGCCAAGATCCCCTCGCCCTTTCCTACAATGAGCAGTTCTTC
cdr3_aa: CASSQDPLALSYNEQFF

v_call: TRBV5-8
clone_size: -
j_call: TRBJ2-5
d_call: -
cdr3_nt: TGTGCCAGCACCGGGGGGCATATCCAAGAGACCCAGTACTTC
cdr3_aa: CASTGGHIQETQYF

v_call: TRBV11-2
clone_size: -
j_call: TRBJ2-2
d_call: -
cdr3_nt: TGTGCCAGCAGCCCGATCATAACCGGGGAGCTGTTTTTT
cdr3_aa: CASSPIITGELFF

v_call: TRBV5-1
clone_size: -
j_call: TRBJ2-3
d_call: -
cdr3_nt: TGCGCCAGCAGCTTGGCCCGAGAAGATACGCAGTATTTT
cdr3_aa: CASSLAREDTQYF

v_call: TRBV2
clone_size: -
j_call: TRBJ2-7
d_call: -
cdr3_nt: TGTGCCAGCAGTGAAGGGACTATAGGTATATACGAGCAGTACTTC
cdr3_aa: CASSEGTIGIYEQYF

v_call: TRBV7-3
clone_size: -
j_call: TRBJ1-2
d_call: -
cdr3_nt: TGTGCCAGCAGCTTAACAGGAGTGGATGGCTACACCTTC
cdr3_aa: CASSLTGVDGYTF

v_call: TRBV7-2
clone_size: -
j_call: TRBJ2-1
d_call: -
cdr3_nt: TGTGCCAGCAGCCAACAGGCGAGCTCCTACAATGAGCAGTTCTTC
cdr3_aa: CASSQQASSYNEQFF

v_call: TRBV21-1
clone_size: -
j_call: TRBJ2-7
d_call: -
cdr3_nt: TGTGCCAGCAGCACGCCGATCGACAGGCAGTACTTC
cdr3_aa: CASSTPIDRQYF

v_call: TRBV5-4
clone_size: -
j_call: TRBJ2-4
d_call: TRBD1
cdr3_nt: TGTGCCAGCAGCCTACAGGGGTCGGAAAACATTCAGTACTTC
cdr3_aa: CASSLQGSENIQYF

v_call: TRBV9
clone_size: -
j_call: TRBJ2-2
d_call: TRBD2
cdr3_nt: TGTGCCAGCAGCGTAGGACTAGCGGGAGGAGACGACACCGGGGAGCTGTTTTTT
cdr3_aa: CASSVGLAGGDDTGELFF

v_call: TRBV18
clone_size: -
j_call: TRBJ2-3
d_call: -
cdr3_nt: TGTGCCAGCTCACCATCGGGGGTACGCACAGATACGCAGTATTTT
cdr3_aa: CASSPSGVRTDTQYF

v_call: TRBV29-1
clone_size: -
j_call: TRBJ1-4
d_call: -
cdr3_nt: TGCAGCGCCGGTGGGGGGTTTAATGAAAAACTGTTTTTT
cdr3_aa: CSAGGGFNEKLFF

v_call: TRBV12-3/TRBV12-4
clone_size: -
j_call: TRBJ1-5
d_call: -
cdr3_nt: TGTGCCAGCAGTTTGACGGTGAATCAGCCCCAGCATTTT
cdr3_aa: CASSLTVNQPQHF

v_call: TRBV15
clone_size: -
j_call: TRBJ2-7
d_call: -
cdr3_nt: TGTGCCACCAGCAGCACTCCAGGCGGGACCTACGAGCAGTACTTC
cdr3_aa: CATSSTPGGTYEQYF

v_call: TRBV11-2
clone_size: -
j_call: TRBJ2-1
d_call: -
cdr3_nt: TGTGCCAGCAGCCCGGGTCCATACAATGAGCAGTTCTTC
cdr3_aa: CASSPGPYNEQFF

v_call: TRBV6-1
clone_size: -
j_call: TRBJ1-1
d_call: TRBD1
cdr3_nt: TGTGCCAGCAGTGAACTGGGGGACAGGGCAGCTGAAGCTTTCTTT
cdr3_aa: CASSELGDRAAEAFF

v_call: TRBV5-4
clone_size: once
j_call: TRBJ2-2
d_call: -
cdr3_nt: TGTGCCAGCAGCCCCGAGTCCGCGGGCTGGGGCACCGGGGAGCTGTTTTTT
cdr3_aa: CASSPESAGWGTGELFF

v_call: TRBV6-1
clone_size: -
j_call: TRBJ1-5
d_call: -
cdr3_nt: TGTGCCAGCAGTGAACTGGAAAGCCTAAATCAGCCCCAGCATTTT
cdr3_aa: CASSELESLNQPQHF

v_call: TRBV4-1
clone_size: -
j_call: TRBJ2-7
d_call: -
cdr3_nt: TGCGCCACCTCGGGGGTGGGGAGGATAGCATGGTACGAGCAGTACTTC
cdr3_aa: CATSGVGRIAWYEQYF

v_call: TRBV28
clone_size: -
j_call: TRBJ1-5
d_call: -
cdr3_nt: TGTGCCAGCACGAGGGCCGGGGGCAATCAGCCCCAGCATTTT
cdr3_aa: CASTRAGGNQPQHF

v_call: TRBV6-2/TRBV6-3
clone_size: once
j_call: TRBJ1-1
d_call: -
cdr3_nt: TGTGCCAGCAGTTACTCAGGGATTAACACTGAAGCTTTCTTT
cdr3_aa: CASSYSGINTEAFF

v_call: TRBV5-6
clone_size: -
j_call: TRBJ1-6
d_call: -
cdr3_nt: TGTGCCAGCAGCTTTGGGGGGCGGTATTCACCCCTCCACTTT
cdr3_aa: CASSFGGRYSPLHF